Listed below are T cell receptor beta chains from one sample, sequenced in a study of blood T cell repertoires in COVID-19. Sequenced by immunoSEQ multiplex PCR; TCRdb stores in-frame clones only, minus some. The table shows under 500,000 clones, with 80% to 90% occurring only once. The sequencing input was PBMCs or T cells enriched from blood (not recorded which). Receptors were obtained from a man aged 30-40 years who had recovered from COVID-19. The CDR3 runs from the conserved cysteine through the conserved F or W. The D gene is left open where the match is weak. Only some rows state a clone size, as once, few, many or a class for expanded clones.

clone size	D gene	J gene	V gene	CDR3 protein	CDR3 DNA
NA	TRBD2	TRBJ2-7	TRBV28	CASSSGGTLREQYF	TGTGCCAGCAGTTCGGGGGGGACGCTGCGGGAGCAGTACTTC
NA	NA	TRBJ2-5	TRBV30	CAWSGYFPGQETQYF	TGTGCCTGGAGTGGTTACTTCCCAGGGCAAGAGACCCAGTACTTC
NA	NA	TRBJ2-1	TRBV6-1	CASSEEYSLAGYNEQFF	TGTGCCAGCAGTGAAGAATACTCGTTGGCAGGTTACAATGAGCAGTTCTTC
NA	NA	TRBJ2-3	TRBV5-1	CASSLGPRRGPTDTQYF	TGCGCCAGCAGCTTGGGGCCCCGACGAGGCCCCACAGATACGCAGTATTTT
NA	TRBD2	TRBJ2-7	TRBV28	CASSLGTMIYEQYF	TGTGCCAGCAGTTTGGGGACTATGATCTACGAGCAGTACTTC
NA	NA	TRBJ1-1	TRBV9	CASSPSQGRTEAFF	TGTGCCAGCAGCCCGAGTCAGGGTCGCACTGAAGCTTTCTTT
NA	NA	TRBJ2-7	TRBV13	CASSLMPGEQYF	TGTGCCAGCAGCTTAATGCCCGGCGAGCAGTACTTC
NA	NA	TRBJ1-5	TRBV24-1	CATSDPDQPQHF	TGTGCCACCAGTGACCCCGATCAGCCCCAGCATTTT
once	NA	TRBJ2-1	TRBV21-1	CASSPMGTSGNDNEQFF	TGTGCCAGCAGCCCGATGGGGACTAGCGGGAATGACAATGAGCAGTTCTTC
NA	TRBD1	TRBJ2-2	TRBV2	CASRILGTAITGELFF	TGTGCCAGCAGGATCCTTGGGACAGCAATAACCGGGGAGCTGTTTTTT
NA	NA	TRBJ2-4	TRBV28	CASRQPGRVQNIQYF	TGTGCCAGCAGGCAACCAGGCAGGGTCCAAAACATTCAGTACTTC
NA	NA	TRBJ1-5	TRBV28	CASSMPPGQPQHF	TGTGCCAGCAGTATGCCCCCGGGACAGCCCCAGCATTTT
NA	TRBD1	TRBJ2-7	TRBV5-8	CASSSRGWTGSFTYEQYF	TGTGCCAGCAGCTCCAGGGGGTGGACAGGGAGTTTTACGTACGAGCAGTACTTC
NA	NA	TRBJ2-1	TRBV12-5	CASGLATAANEQFF	TGTGCTAGTGGTTTGGCCACGGCAGCGAATGAGCAGTTCTTC
NA	TRBD1	TRBJ1-4	TRBV19	CASGSRGNDEKLFF	TGTGCCAGTGGTTCCAGGGGGAATGACGAAAAACTGTTTTTT
NA	TRBD2	TRBJ2-3	TRBV20-1	CSASGLGAGGPTDTQYF	TGCAGTGCTAGTGGTTTAGGAGCGGGAGGGCCGACAGATACGCAGTATTTT
NA	NA	TRBJ1-5	TRBV28	CASTIGGGQSYSNQPQHF	TGTGCCAGCACCATTGGGGGGGGCCAGAGCTATAGCAATCAGCCCCAGCATTTT
once	TRBD2	TRBJ2-1	TRBV10-2	CASMPLAGAYNEQFF	TGCGCCAGCATGCCACTAGCGGGAGCCTACAATGAGCAGTTCTTC
NA	NA	TRBJ1-3	TRBV2	CASSELDSSGNTIYF	TGTGCCAGCAGTGAACTGGACAGCTCTGGAAACACCATATATTTT
NA	TRBD2	TRBJ2-7	TRBV11-2	CASSLVGGLAYEQYF	TGTGCCAGCAGCTTAGTCGGGGGACTAGCCTACGAGCAGTACTTC
once	TRBD2	TRBJ2-3	TRBV3-1/TRBV3-2	CASSQDPSGTDTQYF	TGTGCCAGCAGCCAAGACCCTAGCGGGACAGATACGCAGTATTTT
NA	NA	TRBJ1-2	TRBV6-6	CASSYSSGPGGYTF	TGTGCCAGCAGTTACTCGAGTGGGCCTGGAGGCTACACCTTC
NA	NA	TRBJ2-3	TRBV4-1	CASREEVTDTQYF	TGCGCCAGCAGGGAGGAAGTTACAGATACGCAGTATTTT
NA	NA	TRBJ1-2	TRBV7-2	CASSLVLYGYTF	TGTGCCAGCAGCTTAGTTCTATATGGCTACACCTTC
NA	NA	TRBJ1-5	TRBV9	CASNLDGDSNQPQHF	TGTGCCAGCAACCTGGACGGGGATAGCAATCAGCCCCAGCATTTT
NA	TRBD1	TRBJ2-5	TRBV27	CASSLGRGRGETQYF	TGTGCCAGCAGTTTAGGCAGGGGGCGCGGAGAGACCCAGTACTTC
NA	NA	TRBJ2-5	TRBV7-2	CASSTGDTRQETQYF	TGTGCCAGCAGCACCGGGGACACGCGCCAAGAGACCCAGTACTTC
NA	TRBD1	TRBJ2-7	TRBV5-5	CASSYQGTATSYEQYF	TGTGCCAGCAGCTATCAAGGGACAGCCACTTCCTACGAGCAGTACTTC
NA	TRBD2	TRBJ2-1	TRBV27	CASSPGTSGTNEQFF	TGTGCCAGCAGCCCCGGGACTAGCGGGACCAATGAGCAGTTCTTC
NA	NA	TRBJ2-3	TRBV14	CASSQDRVTDTQYF	TGTGCCAGCAGCCAAGATCGGGTCACAGATACGCAGTATTTT
few	NA	TRBJ1-1	TRBV18	CASSPGQNTEAFF	TGTGCCAGCTCACCAGGGCAGAACACTGAAGCTTTCTTT
NA	TRBD1	TRBJ2-7	TRBV5-1	CASRIAPGGYYEQYF	TGCGCCAGCAGAATCGCCCCAGGGGGATACTACGAGCAGTACTTC
NA	NA	TRBJ2-6	TRBV4-1	CASSPTLDSSGANVLTF	TGCGCCAGCAGCCCGACCCTGGACAGCTCTGGGGCCAACGTCCTGACTTTC
once	TRBD1	TRBJ2-6	TRBV27	CASSLRGGRSGANVLTF	TGTGCCAGCAGTTTGAGAGGGGGCAGGTCTGGGGCCAACGTCCTGACTTTC
NA	NA	TRBJ1-5	TRBV6-2/TRBV6-3	CASSLDILRGYSNQPQHF	TGTGCCAGCAGTCTCGACATCCTGAGAGGGTATAGCAATCAGCCCCAGCATTTT
NA	NA	TRBJ1-1	TRBV5-1	CASHGGNTEAFF	TGCGCCAGCCACGGGGGGAACACTGAAGCTTTCTTT
once	TRBD1	TRBJ2-4	TRBV3-1/TRBV3-2	CASRHRGEDIQYF	TGTGCCAGCAGGCACAGGGGTGAGGACATTCAGTACTTC